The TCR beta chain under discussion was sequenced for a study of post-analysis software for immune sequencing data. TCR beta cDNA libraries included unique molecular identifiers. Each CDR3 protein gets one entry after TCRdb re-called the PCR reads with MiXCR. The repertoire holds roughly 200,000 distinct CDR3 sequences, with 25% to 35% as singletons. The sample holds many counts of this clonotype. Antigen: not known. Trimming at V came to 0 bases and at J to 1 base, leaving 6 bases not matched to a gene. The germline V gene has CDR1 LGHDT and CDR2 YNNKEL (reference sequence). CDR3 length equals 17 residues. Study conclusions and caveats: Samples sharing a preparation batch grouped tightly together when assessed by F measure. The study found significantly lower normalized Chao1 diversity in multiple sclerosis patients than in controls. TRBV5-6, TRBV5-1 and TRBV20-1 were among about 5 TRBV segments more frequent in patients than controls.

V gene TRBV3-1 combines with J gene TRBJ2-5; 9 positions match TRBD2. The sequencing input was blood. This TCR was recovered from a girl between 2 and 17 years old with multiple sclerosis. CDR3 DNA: TGTGCCAGCAGCCAAGATTGGGTAGCGGGGGCCCAAGAGACCCAGTACTTC. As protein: CASSQDWVAGAQETQYF.